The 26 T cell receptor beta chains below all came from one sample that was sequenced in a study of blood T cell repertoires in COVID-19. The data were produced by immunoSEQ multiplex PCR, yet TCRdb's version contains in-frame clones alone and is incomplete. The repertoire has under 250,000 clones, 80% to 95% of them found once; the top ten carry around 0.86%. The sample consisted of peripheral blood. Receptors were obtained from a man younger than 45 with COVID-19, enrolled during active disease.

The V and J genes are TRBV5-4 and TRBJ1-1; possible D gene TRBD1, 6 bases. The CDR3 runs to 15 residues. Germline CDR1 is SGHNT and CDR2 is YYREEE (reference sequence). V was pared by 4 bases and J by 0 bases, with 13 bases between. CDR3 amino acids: CASSPARGMNTEAFF. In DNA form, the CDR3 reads TGTGCCAGCAGCCCGGCCAGGGGCATGAACACTGAAGCTTTCTTT.

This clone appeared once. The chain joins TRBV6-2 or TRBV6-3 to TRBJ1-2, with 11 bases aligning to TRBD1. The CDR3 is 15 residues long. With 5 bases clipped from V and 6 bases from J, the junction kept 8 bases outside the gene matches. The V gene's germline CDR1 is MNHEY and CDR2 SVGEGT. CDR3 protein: CASSPGDRGYHGYTF. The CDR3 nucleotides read TGTGCCAGCAGTCCCGGGGACAGGGGGTACCATGGCTACACCTTC.

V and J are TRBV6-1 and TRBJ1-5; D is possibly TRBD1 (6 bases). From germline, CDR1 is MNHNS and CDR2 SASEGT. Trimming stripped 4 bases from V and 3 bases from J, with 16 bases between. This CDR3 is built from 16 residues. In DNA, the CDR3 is TGTGCCAGCAGTGGGGTTTTGACAGGTTTCAATCAGCCCCAGCATTTT. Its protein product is CASSGVLTGFNQPQHF.

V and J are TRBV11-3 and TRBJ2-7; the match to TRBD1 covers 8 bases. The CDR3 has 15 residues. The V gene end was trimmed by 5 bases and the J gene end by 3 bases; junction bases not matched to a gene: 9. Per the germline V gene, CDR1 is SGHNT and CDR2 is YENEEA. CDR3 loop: CASSARTGGGYEQYF. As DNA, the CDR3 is TGTGCCAGCAGCGCCAGAACAGGGGGTGGCTACGAGCAGTACTTC. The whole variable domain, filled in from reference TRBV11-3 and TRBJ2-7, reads EAGVVQSPRYKIIEKKQPVAFWCNPISGHNTLYWYLQNLGQGPELLIRYENEEAVDDSQLPKDRFSAERLKGVDSTLKIQPAELGDSAVYLCASSARTGGGYEQYFGPGTRLTVT.

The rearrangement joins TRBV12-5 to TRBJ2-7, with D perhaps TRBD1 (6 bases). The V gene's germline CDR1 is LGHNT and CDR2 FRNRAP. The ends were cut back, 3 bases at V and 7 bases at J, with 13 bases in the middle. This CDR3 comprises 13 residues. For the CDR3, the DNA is TGTGCTAGTGGTTTTGCCAGGGGCGGTGAGCAGTACTTC. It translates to CASGFARGGEQYF.

CDR3 protein: CASSLGLGGGYTDTQYF. Written as DNA, the CDR3 is TGTGCCAGCAGCTTAGGTTTGGGCGGGGGGTACACAGATACGCAGTATTTT. This rearrangement joins TRBV11-2 to TRBJ2-3, with TRBD2 matching 8 bases. After removal of 1 base from V and 2 bases from J, the junction contained 8 bases not matched to a gene. Germline V lookup: CDR1 SGHAT, CDR2 FQNNGV. The CDR3 spans 17 residues.

The CDR3 loop reads CASSIGQGDLGYTF. DNA of the CDR3: TGTGCCAGTAGTATTGGGCAGGGTGATCTTGGCTACACCTTC. The V call is TRBV19, the J call TRBJ1-2, with a possible D match to TRBD1 (5 bases). The CDR3 loop spans 14 amino acids. The V and J ends lost 3 bases and 7 bases respectively, with 15 bases between them. The germline gives CDR1 LNHDA, CDR2 SQIVND (reference sequence). Based on the CDR3 plus reference TRBV19 and TRBJ1-2, the full variable domain is DGGITQSPKYLFRKEGQNVTLSCEQNLNHDAMYWYRQDPGQGLRLIYYSQIVNDFQKGDIAEGYSVSREKKESFPLTVTSAQKNPTAFYLCASSIGQGDLGYTFGSGTRLTVV.

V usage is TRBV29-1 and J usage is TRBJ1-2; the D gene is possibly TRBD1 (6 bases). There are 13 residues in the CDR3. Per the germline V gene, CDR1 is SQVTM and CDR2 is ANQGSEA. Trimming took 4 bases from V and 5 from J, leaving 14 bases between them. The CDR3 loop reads CSVGAQRGYGYTF. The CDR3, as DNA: TGCAGCGTTGGGGCACAAAGGGGGTATGGCTACACCTTC.

DNA of the CDR3: TGTGCCAGCAGCGGATCAGGGCGCACGGAGACCCAGTACTTC. Its translation: CASSGSGRTETQYF. The genes are TRBV9 and TRBJ2-5, with TRBD1 as a possible D gene (5 bases). There are 14 residues in the CDR3. V lost 3 bases and J 5 bases, leaving 14 bases between the germline ends. Germline CDR1 reads SGDLS; CDR2 reads YYNGEE.

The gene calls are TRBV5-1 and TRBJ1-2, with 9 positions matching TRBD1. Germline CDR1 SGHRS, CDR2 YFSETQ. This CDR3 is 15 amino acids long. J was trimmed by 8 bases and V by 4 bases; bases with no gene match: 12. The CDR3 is CASSEGQGGIRGYTF. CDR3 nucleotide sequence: TGCGCCAGCAGCGAGGGACAGGGAGGTATAAGGGGCTACACCTTC.

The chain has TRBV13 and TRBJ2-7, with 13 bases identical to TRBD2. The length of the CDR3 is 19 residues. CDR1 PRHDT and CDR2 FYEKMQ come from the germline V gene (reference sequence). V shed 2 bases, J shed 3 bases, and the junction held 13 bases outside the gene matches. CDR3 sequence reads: CASSLRRVILAGGHYEQYF. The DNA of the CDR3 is TGTGCCAGCAGCTTACGCCGAGTGATACTAGCGGGGGGGCACTACGAGCAGTACTTC. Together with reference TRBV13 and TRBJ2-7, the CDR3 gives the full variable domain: AAGVIQSPRHLIKEKRETATLKCYPIPRHDTVYWYQQGPGQDPQFLISFYEKMQSDKGSIPDRFSAQQFSDYHSELNMSSLELGDSALYFCASSLRRVILAGGHYEQYFGPGTRLTVT.

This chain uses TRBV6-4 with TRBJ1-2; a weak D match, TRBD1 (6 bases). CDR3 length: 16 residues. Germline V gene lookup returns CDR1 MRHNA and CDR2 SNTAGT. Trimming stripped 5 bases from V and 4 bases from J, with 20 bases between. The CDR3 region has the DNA TGTGCCAGCAGTCTACACGTCGGACAGCGCCTCTATGGCTACACCTTC. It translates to CASSLHVGQRLYGYTF.

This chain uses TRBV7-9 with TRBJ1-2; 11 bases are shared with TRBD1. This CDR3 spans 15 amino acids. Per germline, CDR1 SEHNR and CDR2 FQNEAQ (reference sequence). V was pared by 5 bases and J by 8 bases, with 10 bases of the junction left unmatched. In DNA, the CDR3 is TGTGCCAGCAGCCCGGGAGGGACAGGGGGTGGCGGCTACACCTTC. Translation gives CASSPGGTGGGGYTF.

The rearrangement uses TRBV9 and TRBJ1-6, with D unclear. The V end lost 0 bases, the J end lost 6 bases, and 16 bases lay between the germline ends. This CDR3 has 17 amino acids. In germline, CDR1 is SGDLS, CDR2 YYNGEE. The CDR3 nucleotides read TGTGCCAGCAGCGTAGGAGCGGTCCTTGCCTCTAATTCACCCCTCCACTTT. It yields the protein CASSVGAVLASNSPLHF. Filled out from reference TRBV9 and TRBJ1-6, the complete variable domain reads DSGVTQTPKHLITATGQRVTLRCSPRSGDLSVYWYQQSLDQGLQFLIQYYNGEERAKGNILERFSAQQFPDLHSELNLSSLELGDSALYFCASSVGAVLASNSPLHFGNGTRLTVT.

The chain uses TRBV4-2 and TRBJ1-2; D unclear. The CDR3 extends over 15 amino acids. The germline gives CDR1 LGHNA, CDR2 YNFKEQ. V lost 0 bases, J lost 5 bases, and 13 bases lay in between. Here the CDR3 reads CASSQDPEGDYGYTF. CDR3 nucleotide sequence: TGTGCCAGCAGCCAAGATCCCGAGGGCGATTATGGCTACACCTTC.

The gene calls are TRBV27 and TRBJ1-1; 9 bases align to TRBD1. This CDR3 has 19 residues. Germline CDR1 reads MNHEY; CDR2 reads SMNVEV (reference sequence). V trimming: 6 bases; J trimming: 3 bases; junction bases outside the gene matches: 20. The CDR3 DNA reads TGTGCCAGCAGCTACAAAGTCCCGGGACAGGGACCCAACGACACTGAAGCTTTCTTT. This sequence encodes CASSYKVPGQGPNDTEAFF.

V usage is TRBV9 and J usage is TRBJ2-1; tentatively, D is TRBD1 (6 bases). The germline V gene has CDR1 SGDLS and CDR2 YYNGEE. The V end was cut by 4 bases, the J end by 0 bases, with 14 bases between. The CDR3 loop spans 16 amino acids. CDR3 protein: CASSSKGQSSYNEQFF. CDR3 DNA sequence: TGTGCCAGCAGCAGCAAAGGACAGAGCTCCTACAATGAGCAGTTCTTC.

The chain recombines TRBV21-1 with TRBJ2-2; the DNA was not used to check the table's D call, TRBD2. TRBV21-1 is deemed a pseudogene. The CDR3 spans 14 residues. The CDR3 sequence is CASSKEEITGELFF. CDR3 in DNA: TGTGCCAGCAGCAAAGAAGAGATCACCGGGGAGCTGTTTTTT.

The CDR3 DNA is TGTGCCAGCAGCTTGGGCGCGGGGGGCCAAGAGACCCAGTACTTC. It encodes CASSLGAGGQETQYF. V gene TRBV11-2 combines with J gene TRBJ2-5, with 8 bases matching TRBD2. V was clipped by 3 bases and J by 1 base; unmatched bases: 4. There are 15 residues in the CDR3. CDR1 is SGHAT and CDR2 is FQNNGV in the germline V gene.

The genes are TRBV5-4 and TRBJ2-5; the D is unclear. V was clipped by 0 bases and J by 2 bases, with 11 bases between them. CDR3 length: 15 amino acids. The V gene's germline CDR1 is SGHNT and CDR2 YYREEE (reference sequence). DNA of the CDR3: TGTGCCAGCAGCTTGGACGTCGGTTCTCAAGAGACCCAGTACTTC. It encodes CASSLDVGSQETQYF.

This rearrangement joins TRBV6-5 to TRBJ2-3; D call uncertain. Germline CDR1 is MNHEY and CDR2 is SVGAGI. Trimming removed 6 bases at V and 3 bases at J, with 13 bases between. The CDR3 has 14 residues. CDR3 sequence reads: CASREVVPTDTQYF. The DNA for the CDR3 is TGTGCCAGCAGAGAGGTCGTACCTACAGATACGCAGTATTTT.

For the CDR3, the DNA is TGTGCCAGCAGCCAAGAACTAGCGGGGGCCGGAGAGACCCAGTACTTC. Residues: CASSQELAGAGETQYF. This chain uses TRBV14 with TRBJ2-5, with 11 bases matching TRBD2. V lost 0 bases and J lost 4; bases outside the gene matches: 4. Germline lookup yields CDR1 SGHDN and CDR2 FVKESK. The CDR3 consists of 16 residues. Using reference TRBV14 and TRBJ2-5 for the parts outside the CDR3, the full variable domain is EAGVTQFPSHSVIEKGQTVTLRCDPISGHDNLYWYRRVMGKEIKFLLHFVKESKQDESGMPNNRFLAERTGGTYSTLKVQPAELEDSGVYFCASSQELAGAGETQYFGPGTRLLVL.

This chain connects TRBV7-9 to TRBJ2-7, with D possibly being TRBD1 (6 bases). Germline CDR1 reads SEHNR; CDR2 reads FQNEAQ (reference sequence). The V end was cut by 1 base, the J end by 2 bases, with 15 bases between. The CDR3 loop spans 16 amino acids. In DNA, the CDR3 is TGTGCCAGCAGCTTAGGGCACAGGGCATTGGCCTACGAGCAGTACTTC. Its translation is CASSLGHRALAYEQYF.

This CDR3 reads CASSLGQAPYEQYF. The CDR3 DNA reads as TGTGCCAGCAGCTTAGGGCAGGCTCCCTACGAGCAGTACTTC. The chain couples TRBV11-2 to TRBJ2-7, with no clear D. CDR3 length: 14 residues. CDR1 and CDR2 (germline): SGHAT, FQNNGV. Between the trimmed V and J ends, which lost 1 base and 2 bases, there was a span of 9 bases.

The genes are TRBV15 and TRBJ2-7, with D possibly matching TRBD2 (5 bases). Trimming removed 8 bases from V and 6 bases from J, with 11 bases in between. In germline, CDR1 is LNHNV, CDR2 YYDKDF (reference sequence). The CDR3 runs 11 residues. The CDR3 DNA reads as TGTGCCACCCGGATTGGGAGCGAGCAGTACTTC. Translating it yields CATRIGSEQYF.

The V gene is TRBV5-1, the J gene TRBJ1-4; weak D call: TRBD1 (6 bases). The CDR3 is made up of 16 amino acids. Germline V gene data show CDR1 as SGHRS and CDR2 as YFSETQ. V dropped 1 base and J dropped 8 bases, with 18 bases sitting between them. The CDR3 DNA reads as TGCGCCAGCAGCTTGACGACAGGACCGACCCGAGAAAAACTGTTTTTT. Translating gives CASSLTTGPTREKLFF.